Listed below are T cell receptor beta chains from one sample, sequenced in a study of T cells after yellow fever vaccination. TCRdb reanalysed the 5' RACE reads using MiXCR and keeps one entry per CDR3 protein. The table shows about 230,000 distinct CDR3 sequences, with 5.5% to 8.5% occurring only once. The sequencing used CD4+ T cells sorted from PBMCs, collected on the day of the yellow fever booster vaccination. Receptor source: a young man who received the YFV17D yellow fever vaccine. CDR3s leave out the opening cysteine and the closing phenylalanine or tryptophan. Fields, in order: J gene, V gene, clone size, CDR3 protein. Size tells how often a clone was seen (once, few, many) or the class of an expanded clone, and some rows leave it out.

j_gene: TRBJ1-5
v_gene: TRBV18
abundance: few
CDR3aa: ASSPGTSSNQPQH

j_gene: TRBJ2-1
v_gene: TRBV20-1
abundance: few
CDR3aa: SGPKAGGPNEQF

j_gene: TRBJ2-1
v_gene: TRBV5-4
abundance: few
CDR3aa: ASSLNWQNNEQF

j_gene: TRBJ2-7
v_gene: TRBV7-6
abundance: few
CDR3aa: ASSLDGSVYEQY

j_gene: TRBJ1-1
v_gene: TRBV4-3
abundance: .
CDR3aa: ASSQVGQGSSEAF

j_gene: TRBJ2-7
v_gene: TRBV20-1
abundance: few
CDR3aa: SARSPGGAGFNEQY

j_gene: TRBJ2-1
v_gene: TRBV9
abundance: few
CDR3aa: ASSPLQGNEQF

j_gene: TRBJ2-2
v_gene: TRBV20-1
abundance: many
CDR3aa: SATASTSIGELF

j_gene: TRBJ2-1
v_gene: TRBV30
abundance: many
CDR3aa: AWSAELDNEQF

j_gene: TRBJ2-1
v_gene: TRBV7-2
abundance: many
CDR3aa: ASSLLQELRNEQF

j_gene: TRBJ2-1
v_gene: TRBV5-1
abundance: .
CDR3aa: ASSPAGPSTSGINEQF

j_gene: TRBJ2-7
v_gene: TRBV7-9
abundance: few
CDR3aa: ASSTLTSFPYEQY

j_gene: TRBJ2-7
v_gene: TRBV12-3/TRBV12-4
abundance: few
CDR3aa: ASSRGDPYEQY

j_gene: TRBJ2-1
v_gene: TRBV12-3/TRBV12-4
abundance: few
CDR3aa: ASSLVGLAGRNEQF

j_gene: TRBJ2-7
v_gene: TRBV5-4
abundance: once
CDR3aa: ASSLEGTSGRLY

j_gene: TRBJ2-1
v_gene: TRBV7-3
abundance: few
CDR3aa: ASSPSASGYNEQF

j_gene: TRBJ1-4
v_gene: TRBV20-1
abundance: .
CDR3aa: SARGSEDRGAFQV

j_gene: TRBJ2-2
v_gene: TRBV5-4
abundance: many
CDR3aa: ASSGFVETGTGELF

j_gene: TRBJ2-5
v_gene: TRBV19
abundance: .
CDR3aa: ASRPKSPQETQY

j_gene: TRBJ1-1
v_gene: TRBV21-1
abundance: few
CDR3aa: ASSNYGRSNTEAF

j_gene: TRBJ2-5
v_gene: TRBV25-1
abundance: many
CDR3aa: ASSILDQETQY

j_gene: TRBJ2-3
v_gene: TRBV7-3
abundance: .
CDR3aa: ASSLGLAGGGDTQY

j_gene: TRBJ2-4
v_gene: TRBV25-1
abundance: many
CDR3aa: ASSDTNGKNIQY

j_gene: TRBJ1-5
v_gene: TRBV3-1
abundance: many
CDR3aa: ASSQKGWGQPQH

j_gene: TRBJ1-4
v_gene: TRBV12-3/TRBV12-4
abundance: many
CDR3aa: ASSLGLRGRDEKLF

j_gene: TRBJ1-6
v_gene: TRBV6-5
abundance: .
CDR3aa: ASSWDRDNSPLH

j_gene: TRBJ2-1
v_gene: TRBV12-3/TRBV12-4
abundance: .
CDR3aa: ASRSSGQANEQF

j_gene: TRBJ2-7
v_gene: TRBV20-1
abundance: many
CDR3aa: SARGAYDEQY

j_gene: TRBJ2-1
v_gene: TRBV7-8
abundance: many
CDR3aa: ASSLLGGGPYNEQF

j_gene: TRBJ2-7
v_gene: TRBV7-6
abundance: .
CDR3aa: ASSSLQGARPYEQY

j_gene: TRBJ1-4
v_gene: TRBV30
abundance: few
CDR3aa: AWNRNEKLF

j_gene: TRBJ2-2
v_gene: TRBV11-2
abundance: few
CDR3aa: ASSLVLTGSGELF

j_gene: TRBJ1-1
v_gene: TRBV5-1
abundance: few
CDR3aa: ASSGTGVRTEAF

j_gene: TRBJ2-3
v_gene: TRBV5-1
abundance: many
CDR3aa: ASSLGPGTDTQY

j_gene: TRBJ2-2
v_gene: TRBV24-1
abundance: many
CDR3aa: ATSDYTGELF

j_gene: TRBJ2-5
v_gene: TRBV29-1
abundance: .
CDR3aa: SVDSTQGETQY

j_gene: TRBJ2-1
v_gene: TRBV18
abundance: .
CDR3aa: ASSPQEAGGRPEEQF

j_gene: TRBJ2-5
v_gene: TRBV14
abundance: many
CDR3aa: ASSPLGTTKQETQY

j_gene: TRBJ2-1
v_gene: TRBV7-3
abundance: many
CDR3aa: ASSSRLGGNEQF

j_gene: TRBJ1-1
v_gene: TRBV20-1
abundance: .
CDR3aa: SAYPFEAF

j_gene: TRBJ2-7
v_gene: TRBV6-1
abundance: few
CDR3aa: ASSTGTSNYEQY